A single sample is the source of the 28 T cell receptor beta chains below, sequenced in a study of cytomegalovirus exposure and HLA in healthy donors. The assay was immunoSEQ multiplex PCR, and TCRdb's table has in-frame clones only and misses some. The sample lists 120,000 or so clones; 89% were seen once. Material for sequencing was PBMCs. Source of these receptors: a woman under 30 in good health and CMV-seronegative.

This clone was seen once. The gene calls are TRBV6-5 and TRBJ2-1; no clear D gene. V was cut by 0 bases and J by 3 bases, with 6 bases left in between. The CDR3 totals 14 residues. Germline CDR1 is MNHEY and CDR2 is SVGAGI. CDR3 DNA sequence: TGTGCCAGCAGTTACTCCCCCGGCTACAATGAGCAGTTCTTC. Its translation is CASSYSPGYNEQFF.

The chain is built from TRBV29-1 and TRBJ1-1; perhaps TRBD1 as D (5 bases). With 4 bases removed from V and 1 base from J, the gap between germline ends came to 13 bases. This CDR3 has 14 residues. The germline gives CDR1 SQVTM, CDR2 ANQGSEA. The CDR3 DNA sequence: TGCAGCGTTGCCCAGGGTTTACGGAACACTGAAGCTTTCTTT. It yields the protein CSVAQGLRNTEAFF.

The chain carries TRBV10-3 and TRBJ2-1, with D tentatively TRBD2 (5 bases). There are 13 residues in the CDR3. Trimming shortened V by 3 bases and J by 6 bases, and 9 bases separated the two germline ends. Germline CDR1 reads ENHRY; CDR2 reads SYGVKD. CDR3 residues: CAISEAATNEQFF. The CDR3 DNA follows: TGTGCCATCAGTGAAGCGGCAACCAATGAGCAGTTCTTC.

The rearrangement uses TRBV19 and TRBJ2-7, with 8 bases matching TRBD2. In germline, CDR1 is LNHDA, CDR2 SQIVND (reference sequence). The CDR3 covers 13 residues. V shed 5 bases and J 4 bases; nucleotides not matched to a gene: 4. The CDR3 protein is CASSYSGGYEQYF. The CDR3, as DNA: TGTGCCAGTAGTTACAGCGGGGGTTACGAGCAGTACTTC.

The V call is TRBV10-2, the J call TRBJ2-7; possibly TRBD1 for D (6 bases). Per germline, CDR1 WSHSY and CDR2 SAAADI. Deletions cut 7 bases from V and 4 bases from J, with 14 bases between. There are 13 residues in the CDR3. CDR3 region: CASKRDTFYEQYF. CDR3 DNA: TGCGCCAGCAAGAGGGACACTTTTTACGAGCAGTACTTC.

This clone came up once. This chain connects TRBV19 to TRBJ1-1, with 7 bases fitting TRBD1. CDR1 and CDR2 from the germline V gene are LNHDA and SQIVND (reference sequence). This CDR3 has 19 residues. The V and J ends lost 1 base and 1 base, in that order; junction bases with no gene match: 15. The CDR3 region has the DNA TGTGCCAGTAGTATAGTTATTTTGCGCGAGGGGGCGACGAACACTGAAGCTTTCTTT. Residues: CASSIVILREGATNTEAFF.

The genes are TRBV19 and TRBJ1-1; 8 bases map to TRBD1. From germline, CDR1 is LNHDA and CDR2 SQIVND (reference sequence). The CDR3 is 15 amino acids. V lost 3 bases and J lost 5; bases outside the gene matches: 8. DNA of the CDR3: TGTGCCAGTAGTATGATCGGACAGGGAGGAACTGAAGCTTTCTTT. Amino acid sequence: CASSMIGQGGTEAFF.

The chain carries TRBV2 and TRBJ2-3; D might be TRBD2 (6 bases). Per the germline V gene, CDR1 is SNHLY and CDR2 is FYNNEI. There are 15 residues in the CDR3. V was trimmed by 6 bases and J by 0 bases, leaving 13 bases between them. CDR3 protein: CASRAIAGSTDTQYF. The CDR3 coding sequence is TGTGCCAGCAGGGCAATTGCGGGGAGCACAGATACGCAGTATTTT.

For the CDR3, the DNA is TGCAGCGTTGGCTGGCAGGGGAACACTGAAGCTTTCTTT. Translated, it gives CSVGWQGNTEAFF. V is TRBV29-1 and J is TRBJ1-1; TRBD1 might be the D (5 bases). V lost 4 bases and J 1 base, leaving 10 bases between the germline ends. The CDR3 consists of 13 residues. Germline lookup yields CDR1 SQVTM and CDR2 ANQGSEA.

This chain joins TRBV6-4 and TRBJ2-3, with D perhaps TRBD1 (5 bases). This CDR3 comprises 13 residues. Trimming stripped 6 bases from V and 2 bases from J, with 9 bases between. The germline gives CDR1 MRHNA, CDR2 SNTAGT. Here the CDR3 reads CASRKTATDTQYF. The CDR3 DNA follows: TGTGCCAGCAGGAAGACAGCCACAGATACGCAGTATTTT.

This clone was detected once. V usage is TRBV2 and J usage is TRBJ2-7, with TRBD2 identical over 13 bases. The CDR3 is made up of 15 amino acids. The junction had 5 bases not matched to a gene; V was cut back by 7 bases and J by 2 bases. The germline CDR1 and CDR2 sequences are SNHLY and FYNNEI. Here the CDR3 reads CASTQGLAGAYEQYF. Written as DNA, the CDR3 is TGTGCCAGCACGCAAGGACTAGCGGGAGCCTACGAGCAGTACTTC.

This chain links TRBV10-3 with TRBJ1-2; 8 bases are a match to TRBD1. The CDR3 totals 13 residues. The J segment lost 3 bases and the V segment lost 5 bases, leaving 2 bases of the junction unmatched. CDR1 is ENHRY, CDR2 SYGVKD, per germline. The chain's CDR3 is CAISSTGDYGYTF. In nucleotides, the CDR3 is TGTGCCATCAGTTCGACAGGGGACTATGGCTACACCTTC.

J is TRBJ2-1 and V is TRBV7-9, with TRBD2 matching 10 bases. CDR1 is SEHNR and CDR2 is FQNEAQ in the germline V gene (reference sequence). V trimming: 2 bases; J trimming: 2 bases; junction bases outside the gene matches: 0. This CDR3 spans 15 amino acids. CDR3 amino acids: CASSLTSGAYNEQFF. Here the CDR3 DNA reads TGTGCCAGCAGCTTAACTAGCGGGGCCTACAATGAGCAGTTCTTC.

The rearrangement joins TRBV30 to TRBJ1-1, with a tentative D call TRBD1 (6 bases). The germline V and J ends were trimmed by 4 bases and 1 base, with 16 bases remaining between them. Germline V gene sequence: CDR1 GTSNPN, CDR2 SVGIG (reference sequence). The CDR3 has 15 amino acids. The CDR3 DNA reads TGTGCCTGGAAAGTTAGGGGGGGGAGGAACACTGAAGCTTTCTTT. Encoded protein: CAWKVRGGRNTEAFF.

This rearrangement joins TRBV19 to TRBJ2-3, with TRBD2 as a possible D gene (6 bases). Trimming shortened V by 7 bases and J by 6 bases, and 11 bases separated the two germline ends. The CDR3 sequence is 12 residues long. Germline V gene data show CDR1 as LNHDA and CDR2 as SQIVND (reference sequence). As DNA, the CDR3 is TGTGCCAGTACGGGGGACTCGGATACGCAGTATTTT. Translating it yields CASTGDSDTQYF.

The chain carries TRBV7-8 and TRBJ2-3, with 7 bases matching TRBD1. This CDR3 region has 13 residues. The junction had 5 bases not matched to a gene; V was cut back by 5 bases and J by 6 bases. Germline V gene data show CDR1 as SGHVS and CDR2 as FQNEAQ. The CDR3 here is CASSPPGQDTQYF. The DNA for the CDR3 is TGTGCCAGCAGCCCGCCGGGACAGGATACGCAGTATTTT.

The rearrangement uses TRBV11-3 and TRBJ1-1, with D perhaps matching TRBD1 (5 bases). The V and J ends lost 5 bases and 3 bases respectively, with 19 bases between them. CDR1 and CDR2 (germline): SGHNT, YENEEA. This CDR3 has 16 residues. The CDR3 reads CASSQLGGGGDTEAFF. The CDR3 DNA is TGTGCCAGCAGCCAACTTGGGGGGGGAGGGGACACTGAAGCTTTCTTT.

The rearrangement uses TRBV21-1 and TRBJ2-2; the DNA was not compared with TRBD1, the D call given in the table. TRBV21-1 is designated a pseudogene. The CDR3 sequence is 18 residues long. The DNA of the CDR3 is TGTGCCAGCACCTCCAGGACAGGGGGCTATGGTAGCACCGGGGAGCTGTTTTTT. Protein sequence: CASTSRTGGYGSTGELFF.

The chain combines TRBV15 with TRBJ2-1; 14 positions agree with TRBD2. This CDR3 has 16 amino acids. Germline trimming cut 5 bases from V and 4 bases from J; bases unmatched to any gene: 4. Looked up from germline, CDR1 is LNHNV and CDR2 is YYDKDF (reference sequence). CDR3 residues: CATSRWTSGRYNEQFF. CDR3 DNA sequence: TGTGCCACCAGCCGTTGGACTAGCGGGAGGTACAATGAGCAGTTCTTC.

The chain recombines TRBV2 with TRBJ2-2; D call uncertain. Per germline, CDR1 SNHLY and CDR2 FYNNEI. The CDR3 runs to 12 residues. V lost 6 bases and J lost 7, with 9 bases in between. The CDR3 coding sequence is TGTGCCAGCAGCGTCTTCGGCGGGGAGCTGTTTTTT. It specifies CASSVFGGELFF.

This chain connects TRBV5-1 to TRBJ2-2; D is undetermined. CDR3 size: 17 residues. Germline loops: CDR1 SGHRS, CDR2 YFSETQ. The germline V and J ends were trimmed by 2 bases and 1 base, with 15 bases remaining between them. The CDR3 spells CASSFSVGSENTGELFF. CDR3 bases: TGCGCCAGCAGCTTCTCGGTGGGCTCTGAGAACACCGGGGAGCTGTTTTTT.

This clone was observed a single time. The chain joins TRBV30 to TRBJ2-2; 15 bases are a match to TRBD2. Germline V gene sequence: CDR1 GTSNPN, CDR2 SVGIG (reference sequence). The V gene end was trimmed by 4 bases and the J gene end by 7 bases; junction bases not matched to a gene: 10. CDR3 length equals 17 residues. CDR3 sequence: CAWKMPGLAGGSGELFF. The CDR3 DNA follows: TGTGCCTGGAAGATGCCGGGACTAGCGGGAGGCAGCGGGGAGCTGTTTTTT.

This clone was counted a few times. CDR3 sequence: CASSPYAGTSTDTQYF. As DNA, the CDR3 is TGTGCCAGCAGCCCATATGCGGGGACTAGCACAGATACGCAGTATTTT. This chain uses TRBV7-9 with TRBJ2-3, with D possibly TRBD2 on 6 matching bases. Between the trimmed V and J ends, which lost 5 bases and 0 bases, there was a span of 15 bases. The CDR3 has 16 residues. The germline gives CDR1 SEHNR, CDR2 FQNEAQ (reference sequence). The variable domain in full, completed from reference TRBV7-9 and TRBJ2-3, reads DTGVSQNPRHKITKRGQNVTFRCDPISEHNRLYWYRQTLGQGPEFLTYFQNEAQLEKSRLLSDRFSAERPKGSFSTLEIQRTEQGDSAMYLCASSPYAGTSTDTQYFGPGTRLTVL.

This clone was seen only once. V usage is TRBV15 and J usage is TRBJ1-1; tentatively, D is TRBD1 (5 bases). The CDR3 contains 14 residues. V lost 0 bases and J 5 bases, leaving 10 bases between the germline ends. CDR1 is LNHNV, CDR2 YYDKDF, per germline (reference sequence). The DNA of the CDR3 is TGTGCCACCAGCAGAGAGTCCAGGGCTACTGAAGCTTTCTTT. Its translation: CATSRESRATEAFF.

The chain employs TRBV2 and TRBJ1-5, with 8 bases aligning to TRBD1. Germline CDR1 is SNHLY and CDR2 is FYNNEI. V lost 6 bases to trimming and J lost 2 bases; unmatched junction nucleotides: 9. This CDR3 comprises 16 residues. In DNA form, the CDR3 reads TGTGCCAGCAGCCGAGACAGGGGTTACGGCAATCAGCCCCAGCATTTT. This codes for CASSRDRGYGNQPQHF. Complete variable domain (other parts from reference TRBV2 and TRBJ1-5): EPEVTQTPSHQVTQMGQEVILRCVPISNHLYFYWYRQILGQKVEFLVSFYNNEISEKSEIFDDQFSVERPDGSNFTLKIRSTKLEDSAMYFCASSRDRGYGNQPQHFGDGTRLSIL.

This rearrangement joins TRBV10-3 to TRBJ2-7; a weak D match, TRBD1 (5 bases). The CDR3 consists of 14 residues. Trimming took off 6 bases at V and 0 bases at J, with 12 bases between the two ends. CDR1 and CDR2 (germline): ENHRY, SYGVKD. CDR3 nucleotides: TGTGCCATCAGAGGGGCCTTGCACTCCTACGAGCAGTACTTC. Its translation is CAIRGALHSYEQYF.

The chain recombines TRBV18 with TRBJ1-5; no clear D. V was cut by 2 bases and J by 4 bases, with 12 bases left in between. This CDR3 comprises 15 residues. The germline CDR1 and CDR2 sequences are KGHSH and LQKENI. CDR3 in DNA: TGTGCCAGCTCACCATCTTTGACGGGGAATCAGCCCCAGCATTTT. As protein: CASSPSLTGNQPQHF.

The chain is built from TRBV7-8 and TRBJ2-7, with TRBD1 as a possible D gene (7 bases). V lost 3 bases and J 3 bases, leaving 15 bases between the germline ends. In germline, CDR1 is SGHVS, CDR2 FQNEAQ. CDR3 length: 15 residues. CDR3 in DNA: TGTGCCAGCAGCTTGCTCATGCGGGACAGCTACGAGCAGTACTTC. It translates to CASSLLMRDSYEQYF.